Sequencing of this TCR beta chain was carried out in a study of cytomegalovirus exposure and HLA in healthy donors. The germline gives CDR1 SGDLS, CDR2 YYNGEE. This CDR3 contains 15 residues. Losses at the gene ends were 4 bases for V and 4 bases for J; bases not matched to a gene: 10. The PCR was carried out with 60 Vbeta primers and 13 Jbeta primers. Method: immunoSEQ multiplex PCR; TCRdb's copy keeps in-frame clones and lacks some. The table shows over 150,000 clones, with approximately 80% occurring only once. Healthy bone marrow donors formed the donor group. The sequencing sample was made of PBMCs. The rearrangement links TRBV9 to TRBJ2-5; TRBD1 aligns across 7 bases. The origin of this receptor is a woman aged 25 to 45 in good health and CMV-seronegative. The CDR3 protein is CASSPRTGSGETQYF. CDR3 DNA sequence: TGTGCCAGCAGCCCGAGGACAGGTTCAGGAGAGACCCAGTACTTC.